This T cell receptor beta chain derives from a study of T cells after yellow fever vaccination (dated by TCRdb to between 2019 and 2020). At the level of the whole study: Libraries from fractions with low cell numbers were prepared with the SMART-Seq v4 Ultra Low Input RNA kit. Bulk TCR alpha and beta repertoires were sequenced longitudinally to track T-cell clones before and after primary and booster YFV17D yellow fever vaccination. Two healthy male donors, one aged 18 to 29 and one aged 30 to 40 years, made up the cohort. Blood samples were taken at several timepoints before and after primary and secondary immunization, and bulk PBMC replicates and cell subsets were isolated. Findings and caveats that apply to the study as a whole: Only two donors were included in the study, so the extent to which the findings can be generalized is limited. Computational filtering was required because FACS-sorted repertoires could contain abundant contaminating clonotypes from the bulk population. Most clones expanded after primary vaccination (around 97% of CD4 and 80% to 90% of CD8) were re-detected after the booster, suggesting that broad memory maintenance occurred. The secondary T-cell response was weaker than the primary response but faster, peaking on day 5 instead of day 15. A small share of clonotypes was detected in both CD4 and CD8 compartments, with the overlap likely arising from convergent recombination.

The sample holds many counts of this clonotype. It has no known antigen specificity. There are no base qualities to consult, and no much larger clone falls within one base. The germline V gene (reference sequence) gives CDR1 as SEHNR and CDR2 as FQNEAQ. Inclusive of the bounding cysteine and phenylalanine, the CDR3 is 16 residues long. Just the 48-base CDR3 DNA is kept, in frame starting at base 1. Relative to germline, V is 1 base shorter and J is 4 bases shorter, with 16 bases between their ends. Synthesis of TCR cDNA relied on 5'RACE template switching, a step that introduced a universal primer site along with unique molecular identifiers. Priming of cDNA synthesis was performed from both the TCR alpha and TCR beta constant segments. Library amplification used two PCR steps, and the second PCR step added sample barcodes and sequencing adapters. Sequencing of libraries was performed on Illumina HiSeq 2500 (2x100 bp) or NovaSeq (2x150 bp). As for the authors' bioinformatics: Demultiplexing of reads and collapsing into UMI consensus sequences were performed with MIGEC, and V(D)J alignment was carried out with MiXCR. Vaccine-responding clonotypes were identified with edgeR using replicate PBMC samples, with FDR below 0.01 and a log2 fold change above 5 up to day 15 being required. Each bulk clonotype received a CD4 or CD8 identity based on whether the sequenced CD4 or CD8 repertoire contained that clonotype at higher abundance. TCRdb reworked the public reads: Q25 trimming with fastp, MiXCR clone assembly, productive beta chains retained. Each CDR3 protein gets just one entry, which takes the most common genes and DNA from the rows behind it. The V and J calls reflect TCRdb's pipeline rather than the authors' work. Recorded for this sample are a few hundred thousand distinct CDR3 sequences; about 9.9% of them occurred a single time. The ten largest clones take up about 17% of the sample.

The treatment or condition label corresponds to: live attenuated yellow fever vaccine strain. At each blood-draw timepoint, two biological replicates of bulk PBMCs were obtained. PBMCs were isolated from peripheral blood using a standard Ficoll-Paque protocol. TriZol was used to extract RNA from bulk PBMCs, from CD4 and CD8 fractions, and from dextramer-positive and dextramer-negative fractions. The source is a man between 18 and 35 years old who received the YFV17D yellow fever vaccine. Rearrangement joined TRBV7-9 to TRBJ1-2; possibly the D gene is TRBD1, per 6 matching bases. Source: PBMCs, taken on the day of the first yellow fever vaccination. The bases are TGTGCCAGCAGCTTAGTTGGTGGCAGGGGCTTCTATGGCTACACCTTC. Protein translation: CASSLVGGRGFYGYTF. With the portions outside the CDR3 filled from the reference TRBV7-9 and TRBJ1-2 genes, the complete variable region becomes DTGVSQNPRHKITKRGQNVTFRCDPISEHNRLYWYRQTLGQGPEFLTYFQNEAQLEKSRLLSDRFSAERPKGSFSTLEIQRTEQGDSAMYLCASSLVGGRGFYGYTFGSGTRLTVV.